This T cell receptor beta chain was identified in a study of blood T cell repertoires in COVID-19. Study overall: Spain, Italy and the United States supplied samples that represented acute and convalescent COVID-19. Nucleic acid was either cDNA or gDNA, and it came from T cells, B-cell-depleted T cells, or PBMCs.

Source study methods: For nucleated cells, counts were estimated from reference gene primer amplification. Sequencing used immunoSEQ multiplex PCR; TCRdb keeps in-frame clones, though not all of them. V and J calls and clone size are those listed in that table; D and trimming were worked out from the DNA. In the table there are 200,000 to 300,000 clones, over 85% of which are singletons. V dropped 1 base and J dropped 2 bases, with 15 bases sitting between them. This CDR3 has 17 amino acids. CDR1 is PRHDT, CDR2 FYEKMQ, per germline (reference sequence). Self-reported history from a screening survey and questionnaire set each donor's cohort.

The sequence was obtained from a woman younger than 45 with acute COVID-19. The rearrangement joins TRBV13 to TRBJ1-3; D call uncertain. Specimen: PBMCs or T cells enriched from blood (not recorded which). In DNA, the CDR3 is TGTGCCAGCAGCTTAGCCTCCGGGAGGGTTACTGGAAACACCATATATTTT. Protein product: CASSLASGRVTGNTIYF.